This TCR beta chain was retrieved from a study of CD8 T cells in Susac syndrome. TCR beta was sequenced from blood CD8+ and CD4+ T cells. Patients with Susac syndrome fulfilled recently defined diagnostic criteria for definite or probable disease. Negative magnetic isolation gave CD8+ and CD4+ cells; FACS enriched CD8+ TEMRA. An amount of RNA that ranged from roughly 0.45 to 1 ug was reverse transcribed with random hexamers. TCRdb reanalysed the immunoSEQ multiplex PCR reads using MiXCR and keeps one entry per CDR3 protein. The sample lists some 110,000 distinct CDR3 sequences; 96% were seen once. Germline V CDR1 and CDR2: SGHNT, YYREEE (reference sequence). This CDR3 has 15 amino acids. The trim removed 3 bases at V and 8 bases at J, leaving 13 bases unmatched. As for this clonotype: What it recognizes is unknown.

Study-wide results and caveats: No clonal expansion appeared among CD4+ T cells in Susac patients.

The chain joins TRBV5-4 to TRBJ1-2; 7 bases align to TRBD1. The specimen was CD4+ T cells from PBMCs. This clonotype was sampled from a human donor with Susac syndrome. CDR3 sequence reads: CASSSSGTASWGYTF. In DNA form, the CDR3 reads TGTGCCAGCAGCTCGTCAGGGACAGCCTCTTGGGGCTACACCTTC.